Below, one T cell receptor beta chain is given with its context. Its matching antigen is unknown. The sample is drawn from a study of OX40 agonist ivuxolimab in advanced cancers. The wider study: Dose-escalation subjects each had hepatocellular carcinoma, melanoma, renal cell or head and neck cancer. Allowance was made for prior anti-PD-1, anti-PD-L1 or anti-CTLA-4 therapy, and 40% to 45% had some. Participants, approximately 80% male, averaged around 60 years of age, ranging from roughly 23 to 90.

This CDR3 is 13 amino acids long. The V end was cut by 6 bases, the J end by 0 bases, with 6 bases between. Germline V lookup: CDR1 MNHEY, CDR2 SVGAGI. Regarding the study as a whole: Dosing at 0.1 to 3.0 mg/kg was accompanied by clonal expansion of CD4+ and CD8+ blood T cells by week 6.

Profiling relied on immunoSEQ multiplex PCR, and the TCRdb table lists in-frame clones only, not all of them. The sample contains roughly 92,000 clones, around 87% of which appear only once. The sample in question was CD4+ or CD8+ T cells sorted from blood, obtained in a trial of the OX40 agonist ivuxolimab. This chain links TRBV6-5 with TRBJ1-3; D remains unclear. The receptor's source is an adult with an advanced solid tumor such as melanoma, head and neck, liver or kidney cancer. CDR3 loop: CASRKDSGNTIYF. CDR3 nucleotides: TGTGCCAGCAGAAAAGACTCTGGAAACACCATATATTTT.